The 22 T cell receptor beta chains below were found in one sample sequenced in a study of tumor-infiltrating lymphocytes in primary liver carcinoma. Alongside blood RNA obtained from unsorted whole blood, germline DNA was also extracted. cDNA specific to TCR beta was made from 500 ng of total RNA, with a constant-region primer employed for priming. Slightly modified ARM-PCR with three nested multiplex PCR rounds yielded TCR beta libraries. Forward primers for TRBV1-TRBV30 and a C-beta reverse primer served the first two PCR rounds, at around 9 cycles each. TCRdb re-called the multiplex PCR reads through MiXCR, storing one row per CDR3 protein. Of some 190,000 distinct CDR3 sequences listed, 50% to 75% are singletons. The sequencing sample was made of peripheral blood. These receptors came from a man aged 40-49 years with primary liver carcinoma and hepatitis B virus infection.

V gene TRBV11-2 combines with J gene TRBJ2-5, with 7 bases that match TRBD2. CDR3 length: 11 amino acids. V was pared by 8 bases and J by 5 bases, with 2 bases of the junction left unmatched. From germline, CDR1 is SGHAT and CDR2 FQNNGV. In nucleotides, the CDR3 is TGTGCCAGCTTGGGGGGGGAGACCCAGTACTTC. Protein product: CASLGGETQYF.

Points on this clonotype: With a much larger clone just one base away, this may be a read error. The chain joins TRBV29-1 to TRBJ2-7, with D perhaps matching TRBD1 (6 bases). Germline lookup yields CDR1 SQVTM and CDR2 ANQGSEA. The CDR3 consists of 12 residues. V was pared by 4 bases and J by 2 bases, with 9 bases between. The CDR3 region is CSVAQGTYEQYF. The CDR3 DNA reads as TGCAGCGTTGCTCAGGGGACCTACGAGCAGTACTTC.

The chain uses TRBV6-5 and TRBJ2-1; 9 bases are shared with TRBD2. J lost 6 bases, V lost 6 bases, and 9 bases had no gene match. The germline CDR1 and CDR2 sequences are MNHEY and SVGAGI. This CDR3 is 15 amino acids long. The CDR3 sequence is CASRGQGLAPNEQFF. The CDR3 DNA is TGTGCCAGCAGGGGCCAGGGACTAGCACCCAATGAGCAGTTCTTC.

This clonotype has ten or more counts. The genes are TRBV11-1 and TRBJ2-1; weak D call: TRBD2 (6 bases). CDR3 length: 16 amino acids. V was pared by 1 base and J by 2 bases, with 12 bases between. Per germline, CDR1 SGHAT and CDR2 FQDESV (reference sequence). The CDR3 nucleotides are TGTGCCAGCAGCTTAGATGGCGGGAACCCCTACAATGAGCAGTTCTTC. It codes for CASSLDGGNPYNEQFF.

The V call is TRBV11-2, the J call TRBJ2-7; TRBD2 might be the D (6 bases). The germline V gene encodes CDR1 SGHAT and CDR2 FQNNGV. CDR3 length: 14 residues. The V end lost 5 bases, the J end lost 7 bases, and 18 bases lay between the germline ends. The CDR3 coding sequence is TGTGCCAGCAGCCCCATGGGAGGCCTCCTGGAGCAGTACTTC. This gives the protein CASSPMGGLLEQYF.

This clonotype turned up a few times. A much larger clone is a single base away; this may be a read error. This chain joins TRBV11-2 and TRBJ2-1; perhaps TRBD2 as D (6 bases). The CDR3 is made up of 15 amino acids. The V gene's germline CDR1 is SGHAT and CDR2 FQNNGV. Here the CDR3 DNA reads TGTGCCAACAGCTTAGAGGCGGGGCATTACAATGAGCAGTTCTTC. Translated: CANSLEAGHYNEQFF.

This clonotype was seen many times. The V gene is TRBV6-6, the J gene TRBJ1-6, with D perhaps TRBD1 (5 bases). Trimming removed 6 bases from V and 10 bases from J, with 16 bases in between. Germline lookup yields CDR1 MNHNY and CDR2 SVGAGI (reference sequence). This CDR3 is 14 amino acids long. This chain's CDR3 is CASSRDGPWSPLHF. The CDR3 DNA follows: TGTGCCAGCAGCCGGGACGGCCCATGGTCACCCCTCCACTTT.

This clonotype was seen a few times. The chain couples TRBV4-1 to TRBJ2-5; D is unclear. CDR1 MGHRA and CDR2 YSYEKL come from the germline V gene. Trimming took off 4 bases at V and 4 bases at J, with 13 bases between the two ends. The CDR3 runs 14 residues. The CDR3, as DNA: TGCGCCAGCAGCCCACATCTCGACTCAGAGACCCAGTACTTC. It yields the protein CASSPHLDSETQYF.

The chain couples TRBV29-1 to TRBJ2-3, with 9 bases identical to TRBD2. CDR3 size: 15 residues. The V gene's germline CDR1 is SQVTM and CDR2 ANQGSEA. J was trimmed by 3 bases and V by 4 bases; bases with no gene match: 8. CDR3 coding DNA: TGCAGCGTTGTGCCCGCGGGGGGGCATACAGATACGCAGTATTTT. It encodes CSVVPAGGHTDTQYF.

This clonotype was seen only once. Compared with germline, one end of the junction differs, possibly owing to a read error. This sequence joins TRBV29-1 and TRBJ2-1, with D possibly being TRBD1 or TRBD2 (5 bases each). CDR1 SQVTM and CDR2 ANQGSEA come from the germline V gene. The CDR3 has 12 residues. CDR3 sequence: CSVEWGLNGQFF. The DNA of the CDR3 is TGCAGCGTTGAATGGGGGTTGAATGGGCAGTTCTTC.

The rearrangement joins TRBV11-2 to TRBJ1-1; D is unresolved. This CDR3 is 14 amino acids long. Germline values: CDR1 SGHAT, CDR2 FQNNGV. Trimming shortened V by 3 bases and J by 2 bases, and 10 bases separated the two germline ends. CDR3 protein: CASSFRYLNTEAFF. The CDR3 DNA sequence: TGTGCCAGCAGCTTCCGATATTTAAACACTGAAGCTTTCTTT.

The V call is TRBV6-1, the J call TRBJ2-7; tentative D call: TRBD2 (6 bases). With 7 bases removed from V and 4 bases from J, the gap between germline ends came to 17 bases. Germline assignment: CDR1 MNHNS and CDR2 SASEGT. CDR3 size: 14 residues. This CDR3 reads CASIGGQNVYEQYF. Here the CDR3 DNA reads TGTGCCAGCATTGGAGGGCAGAACGTATACGAGCAGTACTTC.

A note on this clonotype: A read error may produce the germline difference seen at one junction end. The CDR3 bases are TGTGCCAGCGGCTTGGGCGGAGTGAACACTGAAGCTTTCTTC. Its translation: CASGLGGVNTEAFF. The rearrangement uses TRBV11-2 and TRBJ1-1; D ambiguous. Germline values: CDR1 SGHAT, CDR2 FQNNGV. This CDR3 comprises 14 residues.

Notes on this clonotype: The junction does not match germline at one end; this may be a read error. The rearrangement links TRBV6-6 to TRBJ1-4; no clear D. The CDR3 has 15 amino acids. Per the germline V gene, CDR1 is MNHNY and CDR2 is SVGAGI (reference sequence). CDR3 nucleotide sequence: TGTTCCAGCAGTTACTTTCCCGGGGATAATGAAAAACTGTTTTTT. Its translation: CSSSYFPGDNEKLFF.

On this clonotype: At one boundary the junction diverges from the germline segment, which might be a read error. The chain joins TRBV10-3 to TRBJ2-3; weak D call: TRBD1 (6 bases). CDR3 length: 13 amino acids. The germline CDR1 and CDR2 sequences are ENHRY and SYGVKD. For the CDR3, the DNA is TGTGCCATCTCTGTTCGGGACACAGTTACGCAGTATTTT. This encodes CAISVRDTVTQYF.

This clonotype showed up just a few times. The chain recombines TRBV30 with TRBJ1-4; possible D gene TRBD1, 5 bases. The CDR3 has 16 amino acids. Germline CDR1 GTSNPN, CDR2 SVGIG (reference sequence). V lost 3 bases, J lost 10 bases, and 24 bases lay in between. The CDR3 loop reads CAWSTSGTNHRGKLFF. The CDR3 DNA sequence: TGTGCCTGGAGCACATCCGGGACCAACCATCGGGGAAAACTGTTTTTT.

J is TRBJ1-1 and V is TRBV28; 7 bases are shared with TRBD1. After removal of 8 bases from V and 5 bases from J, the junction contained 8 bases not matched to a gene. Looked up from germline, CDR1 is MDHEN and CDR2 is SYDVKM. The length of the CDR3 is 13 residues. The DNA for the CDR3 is TGTGCCAGCTACAGGGGAGGAAGTACTGAAGCTTTCTTT. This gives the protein CASYRGGSTEAFF.

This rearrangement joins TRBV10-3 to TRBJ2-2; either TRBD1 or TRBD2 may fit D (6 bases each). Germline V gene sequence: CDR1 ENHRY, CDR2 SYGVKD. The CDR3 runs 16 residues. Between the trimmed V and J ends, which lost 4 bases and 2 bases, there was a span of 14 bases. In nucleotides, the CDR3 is TGTGCCATCAGTGGGTCAGGAGGGGGTAACACCGGGGAGCTGTTTTTT. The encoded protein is CAISGSGGGNTGELFF.

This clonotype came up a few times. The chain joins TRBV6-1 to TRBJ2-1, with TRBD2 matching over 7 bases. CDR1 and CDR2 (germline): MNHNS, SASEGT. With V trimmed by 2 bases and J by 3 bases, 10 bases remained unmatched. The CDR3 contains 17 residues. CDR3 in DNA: TGTGCCAGCAGTGAAAGGTCGGCGGGAGTAGGCTACAATGAGCAGTTCTTC. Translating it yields CASSERSAGVGYNEQFF.

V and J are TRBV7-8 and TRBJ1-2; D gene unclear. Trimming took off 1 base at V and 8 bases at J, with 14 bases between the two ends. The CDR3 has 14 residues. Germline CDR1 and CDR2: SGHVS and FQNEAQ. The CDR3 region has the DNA TGTGCCAGCAGCTTAGGGGTAGTTTTGAACGGCTACACCTTC. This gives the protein CASSLGVVLNGYTF.

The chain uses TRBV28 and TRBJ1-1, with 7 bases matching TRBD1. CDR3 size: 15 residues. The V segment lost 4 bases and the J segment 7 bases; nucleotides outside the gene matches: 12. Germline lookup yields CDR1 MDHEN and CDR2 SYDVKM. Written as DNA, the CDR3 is TGTGCCAGCAGTTCCTACATAAACGGACAGGTTGAAGCTTTCTTT. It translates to CASSSYINGQVEAFF.

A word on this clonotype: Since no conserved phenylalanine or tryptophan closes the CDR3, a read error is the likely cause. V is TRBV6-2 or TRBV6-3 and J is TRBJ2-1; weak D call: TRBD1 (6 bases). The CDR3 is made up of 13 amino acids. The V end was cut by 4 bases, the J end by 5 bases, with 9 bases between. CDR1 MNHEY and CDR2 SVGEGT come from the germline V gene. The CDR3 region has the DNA TGTGCCAGCAGTTCAGGACAGAACAATGAGCAGTTCTTG. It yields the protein CASSSGQNNEQFL.